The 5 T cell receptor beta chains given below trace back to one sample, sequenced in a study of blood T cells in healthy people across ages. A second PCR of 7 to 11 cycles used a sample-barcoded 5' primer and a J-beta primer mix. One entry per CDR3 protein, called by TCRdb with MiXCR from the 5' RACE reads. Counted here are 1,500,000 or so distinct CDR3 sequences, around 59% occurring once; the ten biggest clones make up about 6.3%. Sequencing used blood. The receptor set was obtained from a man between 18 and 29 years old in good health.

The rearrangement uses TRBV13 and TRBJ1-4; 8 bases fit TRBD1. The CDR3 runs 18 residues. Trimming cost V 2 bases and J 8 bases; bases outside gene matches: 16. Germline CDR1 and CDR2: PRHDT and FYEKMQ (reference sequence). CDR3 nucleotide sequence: TGTGCCAGCAGCTTAAATGACAGGGGTTGGGGGCATCGAGAAAAACTGTTTTTT. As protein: CASSLNDRGWGHREKLFF.

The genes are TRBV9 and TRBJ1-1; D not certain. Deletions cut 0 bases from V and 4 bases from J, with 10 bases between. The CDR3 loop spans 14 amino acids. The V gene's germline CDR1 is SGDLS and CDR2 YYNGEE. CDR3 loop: CASSVGNWGTEAFF. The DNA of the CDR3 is TGTGCCAGCAGCGTAGGAAATTGGGGCACTGAAGCTTTCTTT.

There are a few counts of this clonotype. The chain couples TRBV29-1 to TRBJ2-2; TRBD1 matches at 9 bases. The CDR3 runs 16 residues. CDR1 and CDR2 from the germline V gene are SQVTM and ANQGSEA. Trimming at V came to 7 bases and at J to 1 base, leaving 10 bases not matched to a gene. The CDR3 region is CSAETPGQGNTGELFF. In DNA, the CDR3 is TGCAGCGCTGAGACCCCGGGACAGGGGAACACCGGGGAGCTGTTTTTT.

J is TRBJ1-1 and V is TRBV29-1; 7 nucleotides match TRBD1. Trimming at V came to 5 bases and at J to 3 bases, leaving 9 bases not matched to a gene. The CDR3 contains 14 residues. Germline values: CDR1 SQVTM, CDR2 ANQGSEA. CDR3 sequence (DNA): TGCAGCGTTAGGGGGCTCGTGAAGGACACTGAAGCTTTCTTT. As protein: CSVRGLVKDTEAFF.

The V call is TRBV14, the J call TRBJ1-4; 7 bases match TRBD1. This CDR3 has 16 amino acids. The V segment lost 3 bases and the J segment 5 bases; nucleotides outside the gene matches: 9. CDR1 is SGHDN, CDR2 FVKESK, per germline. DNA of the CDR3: TGTGCCAGCAGCCACTGGGACAGCAGGGGGAATGAAAAACTGTTTTTT. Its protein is CASSHWDSRGNEKLFF.